Below are 23 T cell receptor beta chains sequenced from a single sample in a study of PD-L1 blockade in urothelial cancer. TCRdb's copy holds only in-frame clones and misses some; the assay was immunoSEQ multiplex PCR. This sample has 90,000 to 120,000 clones, with about 89% found just once. The specimen comprised PBMCs, sampled around atezolizumab (anti-PD-L1) treatment. The receptor set was obtained from a woman older than 75 with urothelial cancer.

This chain joins TRBV14 and TRBJ1-2; D gene uncertain. CDR3 length equals 12 residues. The V end lost 1 base, the J end lost 3 bases, and 3 bases lay between the germline ends. From germline, CDR1 is SGHDN and CDR2 FVKESK. The CDR3 DNA reads TGTGCCAGCAGCCAAGCGGACTATGGCTACACCTTC. The encoded protein is CASSQADYGYTF.

The J gene is TRBJ2-7, the V gene TRBV10-1, with 7 bases that match TRBD2. Per germline, CDR1 WNHNN and CDR2 SYGVQD (reference sequence). The CDR3 consists of 14 residues. After removal of 4 bases from V and 5 bases from J, the junction contained 8 bases not matched to a gene. The CDR3 DNA reads as TGCGCCAGCAGTGGGGGAGGGAGTGGGAACGAGCAGTACTTC. Its translation is CASSGGGSGNEQYF.

The genes are TRBV7-2 and TRBJ2-6; D unresolved. Trimming left V 2 bases short and J 4 bases short, with 12 bases between. This CDR3 contains 16 residues. Germline V gene data show CDR1 as SGHTA and CDR2 as FQGNSA. Here the CDR3 reads CASSLSPGLGANVLTF. The CDR3 nucleotides are TGTGCCAGCAGCTTATCTCCGGGTCTGGGGGCCAACGTCCTGACTTTC.

V is TRBV30 and J is TRBJ1-5, with D possibly matching TRBD1 (5 bases). This CDR3 has 14 residues. Trimming stripped 1 base from V and 4 bases from J, with 11 bases between. Germline values: CDR1 GTSNPN, CDR2 SVGIG (reference sequence). The CDR3 sequence: CAWSGGTQNQPQHF. The CDR3 region has the DNA TGTGCCTGGAGTGGGGGCACCCAAAATCAGCCCCAGCATTTT.

This rearrangement joins TRBV28 to TRBJ1-5; TRBD1 matches at 8 bases. Trimming took 2 bases from V and 6 from J; bases not matched to a gene: 6. The CDR3 has 15 residues. Per germline, CDR1 MDHEN and CDR2 SYDVKM. CDR3 amino acids: CASSLRQGASQPQHF. CDR3 DNA sequence: TGTGCCAGCAGTTTACGGCAGGGGGCCAGTCAGCCCCAGCATTTT.

The rearrangement uses TRBV30 and TRBJ2-1; D may be TRBD1 (5 bases). Germline V gene sequence: CDR1 GTSNPN, CDR2 SVGIG (reference sequence). Trimming stripped 3 bases from V and 14 bases from J, with 20 bases between. The CDR3 length is 13 residues. The CDR3 DNA follows: TGTGCCTGGAGCCAACACCCCCAGGGTATTGAGTTCTTC. Translation gives CAWSQHPQGIEFF.

J is TRBJ1-4 and V is TRBV4-2, with a possible D match to TRBD1 (5 bases). The CDR3 consists of 15 residues. CDR1 LGHNA and CDR2 YNFKEQ come from the germline V gene. The V end lost 0 bases, the J end lost 8 bases, and 13 bases lay between the germline ends. CDR3 in amino acids: CASSQEGGNEEKLFF. The CDR3 DNA reads TGTGCCAGCAGCCAAGAGGGGGGAAATGAGGAAAAACTGTTTTTT.

The chain joins TRBV5-1 to TRBJ2-7; 9 nucleotides match TRBD1. Per germline, CDR1 SGHRS and CDR2 YFSETQ. Trimming cost V 7 bases and J 3 bases; bases outside gene matches: 2. The CDR3 extends over 12 amino acids. For the CDR3, the DNA is TGCGCCAGCTCGACAGGGGGCTACGAGCAGTACTTC. This encodes CASSTGGYEQYF.

The V gene is TRBV5-4, the J gene TRBJ2-2; TRBD2 might be the D (6 bases). CDR1 is SGHNT and CDR2 is YYREEE in the germline V gene (reference sequence). Trimming pared 2 bases from V and 1 base from J, leaving 12 bases between. This CDR3 comprises 16 residues. CDR3 bases: TGTGCCAGCAGCTTAATAGCGGAGGGGAACACCGGGGAGCTGTTTTTT. Translated: CASSLIAEGNTGELFF. Complete variable domain (other parts from reference TRBV5-4 and TRBJ2-2): ETGVTQSPTHLIKTRGQQVTLRCSSQSGHNTVSWYQQALGQGPQFIFQYYREEENGRGNFPPRFSGLQFPNYSSELNVNALELDDSALYLCASSLIAEGNTGELFFGEGSRLTVL.

This chain connects TRBV2 to TRBJ1-1; 7 bases match TRBD1. The V segment lost 4 bases and the J segment 0 bases; nucleotides outside the gene matches: 2. The germline CDR1 and CDR2 sequences are SNHLY and FYNNEI. The CDR3 runs 14 residues. This chain's CDR3 is CASSGQGLNTEAFF. In DNA form, the CDR3 reads TGTGCCAGCAGTGGACAGGGATTGAACACTGAAGCTTTCTTT.

The chain combines TRBV28 with TRBJ2-7, with TRBD2 matching over 8 bases. The ends lost 10 bases at V and 4 bases at J; junction bases unmatched: 12. The CDR3 is made up of 14 amino acids. The V gene's germline CDR1 is MDHEN and CDR2 SYDVKM. CDR3 residues: CATQPRGGVYEQYF. The CDR3 bases are TGTGCCACCCAACCCCGGGGGGGGGTATACGAGCAGTACTTC.

This clone is a singleton in its sample. V and J are TRBV28 and TRBJ2-7, with 8 nucleotides matching TRBD2. Germline CDR1 is MDHEN and CDR2 is SYDVKM. The J segment lost 0 bases and the V segment lost 6 bases, leaving 13 bases of the junction unmatched. CDR3 length: 17 amino acids. DNA of the CDR3: TGTGCCAGCAGGCCTTTATACGGGACTAGTGACTCCTACGAGCAGTACTTC. Encoded protein: CASRPLYGTSDSYEQYF.

The chain has TRBV5-1 and TRBJ1-1; D not resolved. Per the germline V gene, CDR1 is SGHRS and CDR2 is YFSETQ. This CDR3 contains 14 residues. Trimming removed 2 bases at V and 2 bases at J, with 10 bases between. CDR3 nucleotides: TGCGCCAGCAGCTTTCGGGAGGCTAACACTGAAGCTTTCTTT. This gives the protein CASSFREANTEAFF. Full variable domain (missing parts from reference TRBV5-1 and TRBJ1-1): KAGVTQTPRYLIKTRGQQVTLSCSPISGHRSVSWYQQTPGQGLQFLFEYFSETQRNKGNFPGRFSGRQFSNSRSEMNVSTLELGDSALYLCASSFREANTEAFFGQGTRLTVV.

The chain links TRBV29-1 to TRBJ2-1, with TRBD2 identical over 12 bases. The CDR3 totals 16 residues. CDR1 SQVTM and CDR2 ANQGSEA come from the germline V gene. The junction had 11 bases not matched to a gene; V was cut back by 2 bases and J by 9 bases. The CDR3 coding sequence is TGCAGCGTTGAATCCCAACCAGCACTAGCGGGAGGTGAGCAGTTCTTC. This codes for CSVESQPALAGGEQFF.

J is TRBJ2-1 and V is TRBV2; D ambiguous. Trimming stripped 7 bases from V and 0 bases from J, with 13 bases between. Germline V gene lookup returns CDR1 SNHLY and CDR2 FYNNEI. The CDR3 sequence is 15 residues long. This chain's CDR3 is CASTAEASSYNEQFF. The CDR3 DNA reads as TGTGCCAGCACGGCGGAAGCTAGCTCCTACAATGAGCAGTTCTTC. Variable domain in full (rest from reference TRBV2 and TRBJ2-1): EPEVTQTPSHQVTQMGQEVILRCVPISNHLYFYWYRQILGQKVEFLVSFYNNEISEKSEIFDDQFSVERPDGSNFTLKIRSTKLEDSAMYFCASTAEASSYNEQFFGPGTRLTVL.

This sequence joins TRBV7-8 and TRBJ1-3; TRBD1 matches 7 bases. Trimming at V came to 5 bases and at J to 4 bases, leaving 8 bases not matched to a gene. Per the germline V gene, CDR1 is SGHVS and CDR2 is FQNEAQ. CDR3 size: 15 residues. CDR3 coding DNA: TGTGCCAGCAGCCCTACGACAGGGCACGGAAACACCATATATTTT. It encodes CASSPTTGHGNTIYF.

The chain couples TRBV19 to TRBJ2-7; 7 bases fit TRBD1. This CDR3 region has 13 residues. V lost 5 bases and J lost 3; bases outside the gene matches: 4. The germline CDR1 and CDR2 sequences are LNHDA and SQIVND (reference sequence). CDR3 in amino acids: CASSSGQDYEQYF. CDR3 DNA: TGTGCCAGTAGTTCCGGACAGGACTACGAGCAGTACTTC.

The chain couples TRBV11-2 to TRBJ2-2, with D uncertain. CDR1 is SGHAT and CDR2 is FQNNGV in the germline V gene. The V end was cut by 5 bases, the J end by 1 base, with 8 bases between. There are 14 residues in the CDR3. CDR3 protein: CASSLDWNTGELFF. CDR3 DNA sequence: TGTGCCAGCAGCCTCGACTGGAACACCGGGGAGCTGTTTTTT.

The V call is TRBV30, the J call TRBJ1-2, with D tentatively TRBD1 (5 bases). The CDR3 consists of 12 residues. Trimming shortened V by 6 bases and J by 4 bases, and 12 bases separated the two germline ends. CDR1 and CDR2 (germline): GTSNPN, SVGIG (reference sequence). CDR3: CACRRGGYGYTF. CDR3 bases: TGTGCCTGTCGGAGGGGAGGCTATGGCTACACCTTC.

The CDR3 sequence is CAWSPGQGHMNTEAFF. The CDR3 bases are TGTGCCTGGAGCCCCGGACAGGGCCACATGAACACTGAAGCTTTCTTT. The genes are TRBV30 and TRBJ1-1, with 8 bases fitting TRBD1. Germline V CDR1 and CDR2: GTSNPN, SVGIG (reference sequence). The CDR3 runs 16 residues. V gave up 3 bases and J gave up 0 bases; unmatched junction bases: 9.

The chain joins TRBV6-4 to TRBJ1-2, with 9 bases that match TRBD1. The length of the CDR3 is 14 residues. Germline assignment: CDR1 MRHNA and CDR2 SNTAGT. Trimming at V came to 6 bases and at J to 5 bases, leaving 7 bases not matched to a gene. CDR3 in DNA: TGTGCCAGCAGACCTGGACAGGGGTTATATGGCTACACCTTC. It encodes CASRPGQGLYGYTF.

The rearrangement links TRBV19 to TRBJ1-1, with D possibly TRBD1 on 5 matching bases. In germline, CDR1 is LNHDA, CDR2 SQIVND (reference sequence). The CDR3 length is 14 residues. V was shortened by 10 bases and J by 0 bases, with 15 bases between the two germline ends. In nucleotides, the CDR3 is TGTGCCACCCGCTTGGGGCTAATGAACACTGAAGCTTTCTTT. Residues: CATRLGLMNTEAFF.

J is TRBJ1-2 and V is TRBV30; D ambiguous. Per germline, CDR1 GTSNPN and CDR2 SVGIG (reference sequence). V lost 0 bases and J 8 bases, leaving 10 bases between the germline ends. The CDR3 totals 12 residues. The CDR3 nucleotides read TGTGCCTGGAGTGTATTGGGGAGGGGCTACACCTTC. Translating it yields CAWSVLGRGYTF. Filled out from reference TRBV30 and TRBJ1-2, the complete variable domain reads SQTIHQWPATLVQPVGSPLSLECTVEGTSNPNLYWYRQAAGRGLQLLFYSVGIGQISSEVPQNLSASRPQDRQFILSSKKLLLSDSGFYLCAWSVLGRGYTFGSGTRLTVV.